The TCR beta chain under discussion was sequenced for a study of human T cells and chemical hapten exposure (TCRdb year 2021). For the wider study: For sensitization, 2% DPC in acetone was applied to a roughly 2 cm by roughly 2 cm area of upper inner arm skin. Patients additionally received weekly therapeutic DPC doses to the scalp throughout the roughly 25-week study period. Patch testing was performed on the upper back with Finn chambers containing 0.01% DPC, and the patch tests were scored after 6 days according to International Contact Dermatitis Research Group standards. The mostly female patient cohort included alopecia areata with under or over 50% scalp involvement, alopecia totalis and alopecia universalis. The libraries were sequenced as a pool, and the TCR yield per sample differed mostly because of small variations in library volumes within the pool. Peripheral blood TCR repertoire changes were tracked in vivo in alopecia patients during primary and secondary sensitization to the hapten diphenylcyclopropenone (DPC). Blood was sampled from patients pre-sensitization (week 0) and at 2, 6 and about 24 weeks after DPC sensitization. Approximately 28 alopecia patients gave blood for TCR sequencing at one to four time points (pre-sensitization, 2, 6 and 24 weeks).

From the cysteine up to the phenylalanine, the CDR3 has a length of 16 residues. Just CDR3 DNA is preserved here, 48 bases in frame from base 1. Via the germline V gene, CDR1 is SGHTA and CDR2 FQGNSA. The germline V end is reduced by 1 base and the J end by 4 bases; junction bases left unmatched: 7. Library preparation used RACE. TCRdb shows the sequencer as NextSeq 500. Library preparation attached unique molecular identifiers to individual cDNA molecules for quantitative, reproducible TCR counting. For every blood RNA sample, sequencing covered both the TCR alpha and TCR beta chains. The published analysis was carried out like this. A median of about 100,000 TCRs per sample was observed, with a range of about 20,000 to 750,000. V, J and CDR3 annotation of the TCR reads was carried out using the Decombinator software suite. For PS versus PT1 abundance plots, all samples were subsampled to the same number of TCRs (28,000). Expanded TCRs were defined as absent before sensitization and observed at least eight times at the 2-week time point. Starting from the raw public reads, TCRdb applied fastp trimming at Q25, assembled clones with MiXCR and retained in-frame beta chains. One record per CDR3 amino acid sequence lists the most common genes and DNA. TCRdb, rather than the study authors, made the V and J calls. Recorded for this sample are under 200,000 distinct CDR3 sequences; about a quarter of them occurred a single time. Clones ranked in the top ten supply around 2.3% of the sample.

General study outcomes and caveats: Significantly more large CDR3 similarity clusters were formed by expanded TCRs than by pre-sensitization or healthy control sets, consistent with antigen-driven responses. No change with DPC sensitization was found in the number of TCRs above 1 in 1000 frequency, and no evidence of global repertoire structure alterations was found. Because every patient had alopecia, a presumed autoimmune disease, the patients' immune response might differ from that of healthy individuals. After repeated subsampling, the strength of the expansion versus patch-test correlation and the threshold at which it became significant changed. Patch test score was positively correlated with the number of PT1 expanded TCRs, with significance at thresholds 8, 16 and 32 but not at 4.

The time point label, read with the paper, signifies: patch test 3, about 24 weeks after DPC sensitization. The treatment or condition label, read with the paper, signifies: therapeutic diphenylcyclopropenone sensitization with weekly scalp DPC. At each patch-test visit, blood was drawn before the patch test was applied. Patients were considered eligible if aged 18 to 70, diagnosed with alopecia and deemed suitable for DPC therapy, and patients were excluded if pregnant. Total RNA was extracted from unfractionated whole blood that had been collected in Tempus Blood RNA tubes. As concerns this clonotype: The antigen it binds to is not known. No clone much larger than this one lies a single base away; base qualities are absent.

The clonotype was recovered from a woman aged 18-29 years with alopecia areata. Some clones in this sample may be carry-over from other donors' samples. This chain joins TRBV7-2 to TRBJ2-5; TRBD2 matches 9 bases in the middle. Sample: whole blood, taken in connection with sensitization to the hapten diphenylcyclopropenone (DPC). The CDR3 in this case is CASSLVGLAGRETQYF. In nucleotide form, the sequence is TGTGCCAGCAGCTTAGTTGGTCTAGCGGGGAGAGAGACCCAGTACTTC.